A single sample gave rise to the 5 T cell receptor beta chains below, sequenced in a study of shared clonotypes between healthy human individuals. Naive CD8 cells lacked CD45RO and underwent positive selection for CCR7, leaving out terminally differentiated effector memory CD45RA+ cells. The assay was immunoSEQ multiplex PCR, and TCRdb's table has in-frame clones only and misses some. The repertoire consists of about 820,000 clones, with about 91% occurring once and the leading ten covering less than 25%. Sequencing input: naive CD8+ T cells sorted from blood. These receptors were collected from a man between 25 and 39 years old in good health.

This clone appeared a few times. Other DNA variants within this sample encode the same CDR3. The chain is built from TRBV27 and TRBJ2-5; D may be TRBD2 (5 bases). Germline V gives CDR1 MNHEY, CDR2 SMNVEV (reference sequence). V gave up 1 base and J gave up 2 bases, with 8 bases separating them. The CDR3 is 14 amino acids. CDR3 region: CASSLLGGQETQYF. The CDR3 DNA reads TGTGCCAGCAGTTTATTGGGCGGGCAAGAGACCCAGTACTTC.

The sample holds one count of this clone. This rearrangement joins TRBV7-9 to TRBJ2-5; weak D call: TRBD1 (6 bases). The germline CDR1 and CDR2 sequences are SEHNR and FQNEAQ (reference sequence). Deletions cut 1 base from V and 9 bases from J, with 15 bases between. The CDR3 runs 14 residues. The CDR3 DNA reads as TGTGCCAGCAGCTTAGACACGGCCCAGGGGTCCCAGTACTTC. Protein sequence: CASSLDTAQGSQYF.

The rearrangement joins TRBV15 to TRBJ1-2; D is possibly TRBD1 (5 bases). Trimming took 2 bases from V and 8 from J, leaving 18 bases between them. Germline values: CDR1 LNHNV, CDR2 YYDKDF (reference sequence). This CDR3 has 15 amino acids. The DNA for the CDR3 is TGTGCCACCAGCAGACCGTCAGGGTCCCCAGCGGGCTACACCTTC. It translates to CATSRPSGSPAGYTF.

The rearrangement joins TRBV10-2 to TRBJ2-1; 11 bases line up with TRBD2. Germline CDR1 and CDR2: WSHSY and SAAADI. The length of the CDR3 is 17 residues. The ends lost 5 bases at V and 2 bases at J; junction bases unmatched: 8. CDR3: CASSQGLAGGAYNEQFF. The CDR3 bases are TGCGCCAGCAGTCAAGGGCTAGCGGGAGGTGCCTACAATGAGCAGTTCTTC.

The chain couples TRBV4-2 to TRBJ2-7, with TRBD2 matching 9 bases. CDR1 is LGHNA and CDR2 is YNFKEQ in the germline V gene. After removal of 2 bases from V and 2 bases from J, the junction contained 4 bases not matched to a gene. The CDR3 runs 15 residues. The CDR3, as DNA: TGTGCCAGCAGCCAACCTAGCGGGATCCCCTACGAGCAGTACTTC. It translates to CASSQPSGIPYEQYF.